Reported below is one T cell receptor beta chain. Its antigen is unknown. V trimming: 4 bases; J trimming: 11 bases; junction bases outside the gene matches: 10. This CDR3 contains 13 residues. Per germline, CDR1 SGHVS and CDR2 FQNEAQ. Two oligonucleotides, mixed equimolar, formed the beta constant-region primer covering TRBC1 and TRBC2. Nested alpha and beta constant-region primers with the SP2 primer drove four PCR rounds on ligated cDNA. TCRdb re-called the UMI-ligation and nested PCR reads through MiXCR, storing one row per CDR3 protein. The sample yields over 110,000 distinct CDR3 sequences, under 25% seen once. This sample is part of a study of naive and memory T cell subsets. Study results and limitations: Naive repertoires, especially CD8, held a few larger clonotypes, possibly memory cells re-expressing CD45RA. Over 90% of naive TCR sequences appeared only once, unlike memory subsets. Clonotypes here are unpaired alpha or beta chain sequences.

The chain joins TRBV7-8 to TRBJ1-2; 7 bases fit TRBD1. Sample: naive CD8+ T cells from blood. This TCR derives from a human donor in good health. CDR3 in DNA: TGTGCCAGCAGCTACCAGTATGGGACAGAATACACCTTC. Translation: CASSYQYGTEYTF.